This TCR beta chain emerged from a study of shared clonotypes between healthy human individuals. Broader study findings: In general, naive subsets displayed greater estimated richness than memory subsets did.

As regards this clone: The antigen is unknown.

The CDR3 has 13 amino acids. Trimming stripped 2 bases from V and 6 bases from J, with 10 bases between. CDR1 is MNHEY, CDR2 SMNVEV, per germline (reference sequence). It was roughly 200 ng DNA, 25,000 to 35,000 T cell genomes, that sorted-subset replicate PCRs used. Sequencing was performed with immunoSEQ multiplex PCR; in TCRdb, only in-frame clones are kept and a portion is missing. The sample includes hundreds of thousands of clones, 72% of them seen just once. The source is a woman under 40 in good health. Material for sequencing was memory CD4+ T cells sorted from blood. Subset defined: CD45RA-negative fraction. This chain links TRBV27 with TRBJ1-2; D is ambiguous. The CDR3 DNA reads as TGTGCCAGCAGTTTACGGGAAGGTGATGGCTACACCTTC. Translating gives CASSLREGDGYTF.